These 30 T cell receptor beta chains originate from one sample sequenced in a study of T cells in localized non-small cell lung cancer. Generated by immunoSEQ multiplex PCR, the TCRdb table keeps only in-frame clones and is missing some. The table lists 65,000 to 80,000 clones, approximately 84% of them singletons. Sequencing was performed on peripheral blood, taken before any cancer treatment. The receptors were gathered from a female donor of 60 years or more with stage I lung adenocarcinoma.

The rearrangement uses TRBV7-9 and TRBJ1-1; possibly TRBD1 for D (5 bases). V was shortened by 5 bases and J by 1 base, with 8 bases between the two germline ends. The CDR3 is 13 residues long. Germline V CDR1 and CDR2: SEHNR, FQNEAQ (reference sequence). The CDR3 DNA reads TGTGCCAGCAGCCCCGGGGGGAACACTGAAGCTTTCTTT. The encoded protein is CASSPGGNTEAFF.

This chain connects TRBV6-5 to TRBJ2-2; weak D call: TRBD1 (5 bases). Germline V gene sequence: CDR1 MNHEY, CDR2 SVGAGI. V was clipped by 6 bases and J by 4 bases, with 12 bases between them. The CDR3 runs 14 residues. In DNA form, the CDR3 reads TGTGCCAGCAGGGGTAGGGGTACCACCGGGGAGCTGTTTTTT. It specifies CASRGRGTTGELFF.

This clone was observed a handful of times. The chain carries TRBV5-1 and TRBJ2-5; a weak D match, TRBD1 (6 bases). CDR1 SGHRS and CDR2 YFSETQ come from the germline V gene. With 4 bases removed from V and 4 bases from J, the gap between germline ends came to 8 bases. CDR3 length: 12 residues. CDR3 amino acids: CASSQQGETQYF. CDR3 DNA: TGCGCCAGCAGCCAACAGGGAGAGACCCAGTACTTC.

The chain has TRBV27 and TRBJ2-5, with D unclear. Germline CDR1 and CDR2: MNHEY and SMNVEV (reference sequence). CDR3 length equals 13 residues. Trimming removed 1 base at V and 2 bases at J, with 5 bases between. The chain's CDR3 is CASSLWPQETQYF. CDR3 bases: TGTGCCAGCAGTTTATGGCCGCAAGAGACCCAGTACTTC.

The chain employs TRBV5-4 and TRBJ2-7; D unresolved. Between the trimmed V and J ends, which lost 3 bases and 5 bases, there was a span of 9 bases. Germline CDR1 is SGHNT and CDR2 is YYREEE (reference sequence). The CDR3 has 12 amino acids. The CDR3 bases are TGTGCCAGCAGCTCCAATAGAAACGAGCAGTACTTC. Translation: CASSSNRNEQYF.

This chain joins TRBV9 and TRBJ1-2; tentatively, D is TRBD1 (5 bases). Germline assignment: CDR1 SGDLS and CDR2 YYNGEE. The CDR3 runs to 14 residues. V shed 0 bases and J shed 1 base, with 7 bases lying between them. The CDR3 DNA follows: TGTGCCAGCAGCGTAGCAGGGCTTAACTATGGCTACACCTTC. Its translation is CASSVAGLNYGYTF.

V and J are TRBV27 and TRBJ2-1, with D possibly being TRBD2 (7 bases). The CDR3 loop spans 19 amino acids. CDR1 is MNHEY, CDR2 SMNVEV, per germline (reference sequence). Between the trimmed V and J ends, which lost 7 bases and 4 bases, there was a span of 29 bases. CDR3 sequence reads: CASTPLGGPISYRYNEQFF. The DNA for the CDR3 is TGTGCCAGCACCCCGTTGGGGGGGCCCATCTCATACCGATACAATGAGCAGTTCTTC.

The V call is TRBV19, the J call TRBJ1-1; no clear D gene. The V end was cut by 7 bases, the J end by 0 bases, with 9 bases between. The germline V gene encodes CDR1 LNHDA and CDR2 SQIVND (reference sequence). The CDR3 runs to 13 residues. The CDR3 nucleotides are TGTGCCAGTAAGGGCCAGCTGAACACTGAAGCTTTCTTT. It yields the protein CASKGQLNTEAFF.

The chain employs TRBV13 and TRBJ2-1; TRBD1 agrees at 8 bases. Trimming cost V 4 bases and J 3 bases; bases outside gene matches: 2. The CDR3 totals 14 residues. Germline loops: CDR1 PRHDT, CDR2 FYEKMQ (reference sequence). The CDR3 reads CASSYGQGYNEQFF. The DNA of the CDR3 is TGTGCCAGCAGCTACGGACAGGGCTACAATGAGCAGTTCTTC. Full variable domain (remainder filled in from reference TRBV13 and TRBJ2-1): AAGVIQSPRHLIKEKRETATLKCYPIPRHDTVYWYQQGPGQDPQFLISFYEKMQSDKGSIPDRFSAQQFSDYHSELNMSSLELGDSALYFCASSYGQGYNEQFFGPGTRLTVL.

V usage is TRBV7-9 and J usage is TRBJ2-7, with 11 bases lining up with TRBD1. The germline CDR1 and CDR2 sequences are SEHNR and FQNEAQ (reference sequence). The CDR3 has 13 amino acids. V trimming: 3 bases; J trimming: 8 bases; junction bases outside the gene matches: 3. CDR3 bases: TGTGCCAGCAGCTTTCGGACAGGGGGCCAGCAGTACTTC. Protein sequence: CASSFRTGGQQYF.

This chain connects TRBV5-1 to TRBJ2-1, with 9 bases fitting TRBD2. Germline-derived CDR1 and CDR2 are SGHRS and YFSETQ. The CDR3 covers 14 residues. V lost 5 bases, J lost 3 bases, and 3 bases stayed unmatched. The CDR3 loop is CASSSGRNYNEQFF. CDR3 sequence (DNA): TGCGCCAGCAGTAGCGGGAGAAACTACAATGAGCAGTTCTTC.

The J gene is TRBJ2-5, the V gene TRBV7-4; TRBD2 agrees at 12 bases. With 3 bases clipped from V and 0 bases from J, the junction kept 5 bases outside the gene matches. This CDR3 has 17 amino acids. From germline, CDR1 is SGHVT and CDR2 SQSDAQ. CDR3 region: CASSFYGLAGYQETQYF. For the CDR3, the DNA is TGTGCCAGCAGCTTTTACGGACTAGCGGGGTACCAAGAGACCCAGTACTTC.

This sequence joins TRBV2 and TRBJ2-1, with 10 bases matching TRBD2. The CDR3 has 18 amino acids. Germline CDR1 SNHLY, CDR2 FYNNEI. V shed 6 bases and J 7 bases; nucleotides not matched to a gene: 18. CDR3: CASRDSKGLAGARNEQFF. The CDR3 nucleotides are TGTGCCAGCAGGGATTCCAAGGGGCTAGCGGGAGCACGTAATGAGCAGTTCTTC.

J is TRBJ2-1 and V is TRBV12-2; the D call of TRBD1 is as the table states it, not checked on the DNA. TRBV12-2 is flagged as a pseudogene. The CDR3 runs to 24 residues. The CDR3 loop reads CASRAARGTGGTGDYLHSVDEQFF. The CDR3 nucleotides are TGTGCAAGTCGGGCCGCCCGAGGGACAGGGGGAACAGGGGACTATCTTCATTCTGTCGATGAGCAGTTCTTC.

The chain combines TRBV19 with TRBJ1-1; no firm D call. CDR1 and CDR2 (germline): LNHDA, SQIVND (reference sequence). Deletions cut 0 bases from V and 5 bases from J, with 4 bases between. The CDR3 is made up of 12 amino acids. This chain's CDR3 is CASSIETTEAFF. For the CDR3, the DNA is TGTGCCAGTAGTATAGAAACTACTGAAGCTTTCTTT.

The chain uses TRBV7-2 and TRBJ2-7, with 7 positions matching TRBD2. The J segment lost 2 bases and the V segment lost 5 bases, leaving 6 bases of the junction unmatched. The CDR3 loop spans 14 amino acids. Germline CDR1 and CDR2: SGHTA and FQGNSA. CDR3: CASSPVAGTYEQYF. The DNA of the CDR3 is TGTGCCAGCAGCCCCGTAGCGGGTACCTACGAGCAGTACTTC.

The chain joins TRBV5-1 to TRBJ1-3; D is undetermined. Germline CDR1 is SGHRS and CDR2 is YFSETQ. With 0 bases removed from V and 4 bases from J, the gap between germline ends came to 2 bases. The CDR3 spans 12 residues. The CDR3 region is CASSLEGNTIYF. The CDR3 DNA reads TGCGCCAGCAGCTTGGAAGGAAACACCATATATTTT.

V gene TRBV7-9 combines with J gene TRBJ2-1; 9 bases fit TRBD1. V lost 1 base, J lost 6 bases, and 1 base stayed unmatched. The V gene's germline CDR1 is SEHNR and CDR2 FQNEAQ (reference sequence). The CDR3 runs 14 residues. The chain's CDR3 is CASSLGQGGNEQFF. The CDR3, as DNA: TGTGCCAGCAGCTTAGGACAGGGGGGCAATGAGCAGTTCTTC. The whole variable domain, remainder taken from reference TRBV7-9 and TRBJ2-1, is DTGVSQNPRHKITKRGQNVTFRCDPISEHNRLYWYRQTLGQGPEFLTYFQNEAQLEKSRLLSDRFSAERPKGSFSTLEIQRTEQGDSAMYLCASSLGQGGNEQFFGPGTRLTVL.

The chain is built from TRBV11-1 and TRBJ2-7; 10 nucleotides agree with TRBD2. V trimming: 2 bases; J trimming: 6 bases; junction bases outside the gene matches: 7. The CDR3 is 15 amino acids. Looked up from germline, CDR1 is SGHAT and CDR2 is FQDESV (reference sequence). CDR3 DNA: TGTGCCAGCAGCTTACTCCTAGCGGGGGTCGGCGAGCAGTACTTC. This encodes CASSLLLAGVGEQYF.

The chain uses TRBV5-5 and TRBJ2-5; 9 nucleotides align to TRBD2. Germline V CDR1 and CDR2: SGHKS, YYEKEE (reference sequence). Losses at the gene ends were 2 bases for V and 3 bases for J; bases not matched to a gene: 5. The CDR3 contains 15 residues. CDR3 amino acids: CASSLLAGAEETQYF. The DNA for the CDR3 is TGTGCCAGCAGCTTACTAGCGGGTGCCGAAGAGACCCAGTACTTC. Looking up the rest from reference TRBV5-5 and TRBJ2-5 gives the full variable domain: DAGVTQSPTHLIKTRGQQVTLRCSPISGHKSVSWYQQVLGQGPQFIFQYYEKEERGRGNFPDRFSARQFPNYSSELNVNALLLGDSALYLCASSLLAGAEETQYFGPGTRLLVL.

The chain uses TRBV2 and TRBJ2-1; D gene ambiguous. The CDR3 is made up of 13 amino acids. Germline V lookup: CDR1 SNHLY, CDR2 FYNNEI. V was shortened by 7 bases and J by 2 bases, with 9 bases between the two germline ends. As DNA, the CDR3 is TGTGCCAGCACTGTAAGGACCTACAATGAGCAGTTCTTC. Its protein product is CASTVRTYNEQFF.

The rearrangement uses TRBV5-1 and TRBJ2-2; D might be TRBD1 (7 bases). V lost 0 bases and J 6 bases, leaving 12 bases between the germline ends. In germline, CDR1 is SGHRS, CDR2 YFSETQ. The CDR3 contains 15 residues. Written as DNA, the CDR3 is TGCGCCAGCAGCTTGGGACAGGGCGGGGCCGGGGAGCTGTTTTTT. Translating gives CASSLGQGGAGELFF.

This clone was counted a single time. The chain employs TRBV6-1 and TRBJ1-5; perhaps TRBD1 as D (6 bases). The germline V gene encodes CDR1 MNHNS and CDR2 SASEGT. The V end was cut by 6 bases, the J end by 3 bases, with 12 bases between. This CDR3 region has 14 residues. CDR3 sequence (DNA): TGTGCCAGCAGGGCTACAGGGACCAATCAGCCCCAGCATTTT. Amino acids: CASRATGTNQPQHF.

The genes are TRBV5-1 and TRBJ1-1; the match to TRBD1 covers 7 bases. The junction had 3 bases not matched to a gene; V was cut back by 0 bases and J by 7 bases. Per the germline V gene, CDR1 is SGHRS and CDR2 is YFSETQ. This CDR3 has 13 residues. This CDR3 reads CASSLGQGSEAFF. CDR3 nucleotide sequence: TGCGCCAGCAGCTTGGGACAGGGTAGTGAAGCTTTCTTT.

The V gene is TRBV29-1, the J gene TRBJ2-5; D remains ambiguous. CDR1 SQVTM and CDR2 ANQGSEA come from the germline V gene. V lost 5 bases and J 4 bases, leaving 8 bases between the germline ends. The CDR3 is made up of 11 amino acids. The CDR3 DNA reads TGCAGCGTTAACTTCGGAGAGACCCAGTACTTC. It codes for CSVNFGETQYF.

The chain employs TRBV5-1 and TRBJ2-5; 9 positions agree with TRBD2. Trimming at V came to 1 base and at J to 0 bases, leaving 4 bases not matched to a gene. The CDR3 runs 16 residues. The germline V gene encodes CDR1 SGHRS and CDR2 YFSETQ. The CDR3 nucleotides read TGCGCCAGCAGCTTGAGAACTAGCGGGTACCAAGAGACCCAGTACTTC. Translated: CASSLRTSGYQETQYF.

The chain combines TRBV4-2 with TRBJ1-1; D not resolved. Between the trimmed V and J ends, which lost 1 base and 12 bases, there was a span of 18 bases. Germline CDR1 and CDR2: LGHNA and YNFKEQ. The CDR3 sequence is 14 residues long. The CDR3, as DNA: TGTGCCAGCAGCCAAGCCGCCGATCCCGACACCACTTTCTTT. Amino acids: CASSQAADPDTTFF.

The chain is built from TRBV10-3 and TRBJ1-2; D ambiguous. From germline, CDR1 is ENHRY and CDR2 SYGVKD. Trimming took off 7 bases at V and 7 bases at J, with 10 bases between the two ends. CDR3 size: 11 residues. The CDR3 region has the DNA TGTGCCATCAACCGGGCTGGTGGCTACACCTTC. Translated, it gives CAINRAGGYTF.

The chain recombines TRBV7-8 with TRBJ1-2; the D is unclear. The germline V gene has CDR1 SGHVS and CDR2 FQNEAQ. V lost 5 bases and J 8 bases, leaving 9 bases between the germline ends. This CDR3 region has 11 residues. CDR3 sequence reads: CASSLGGGYTF. In DNA form, the CDR3 reads TGTGCCAGCAGCCTAGGCGGGGGCTACACCTTC.

The chain combines TRBV12-5 with TRBJ2-3; D is unresolved. Deletions cut 4 bases from V and 12 bases from J, with 8 bases between. The CDR3 totals 10 residues. Germline lookup yields CDR1 LGHNT and CDR2 FRNRAP. In nucleotides, the CDR3 is TGTGCTAGTGGTTCCTACTTACAGTATTTT. It specifies CASGSYLQYF.